The subject of this entry is one T cell receptor (beta chain). The antigen remains undetermined. Primers included in the PCR were 60 Vbeta and 13 Jbeta primers. Assay: immunoSEQ multiplex PCR; the TCRdb copy retains only in-frame clones and omits some. The table lists roughly 170,000 clones, approximately 80% of them singletons, with around 7% in the top ten. This sample was included in a study of cytomegalovirus exposure and HLA in healthy donors. Overall study results and limits: Three of the chains that were CMV-associated were confirmed in vitro to be specific for CMV antigens. Altogether, 160 or so TCR beta chains were recorded as cytomegalovirus-associated. TCR beta V- and J-gene trimming was later associated with a missense DCLRE1C variant. A later analysis associated 16,951 TCR beta sequences with HLA alleles at a 0.05 false discovery rate.

The ends lost 11 bases at V and 0 bases at J; junction bases unmatched: 9. Germline lookup yields CDR1 ENHRY and CDR2 SYGVKD. The CDR3 sequence is 15 residues long. The chain employs TRBV10-3 and TRBJ2-7, with TRBD1 matching 11 bases. The clonotype originates from a man younger than 45 in good health and CMV-seropositive. The sample consisted of PBMCs. CDR3 sequence (DNA): TGTGCCGTGAAACTGGACAGGGGGCCCTCCTACGAGCAGTACTTC. Residues: CAVKLDRGPSYEQYF.